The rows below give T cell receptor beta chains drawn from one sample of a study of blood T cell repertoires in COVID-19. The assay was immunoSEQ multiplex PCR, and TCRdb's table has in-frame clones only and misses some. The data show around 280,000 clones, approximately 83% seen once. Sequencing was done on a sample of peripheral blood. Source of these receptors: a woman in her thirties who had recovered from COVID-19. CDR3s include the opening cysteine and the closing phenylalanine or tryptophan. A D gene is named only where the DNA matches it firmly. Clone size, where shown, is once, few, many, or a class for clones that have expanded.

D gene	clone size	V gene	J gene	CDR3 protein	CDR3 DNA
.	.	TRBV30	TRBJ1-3	CAWSVGQGLRNTIYF	TGTGCCTGGAGTGTTGGGCAGGGGTTAAGAAACACCATATATTTT
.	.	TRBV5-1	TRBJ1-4	CASSREPNEKLFF	TGCGCCAGCAGCCGCGAGCCTAATGAAAAACTGTTTTTT
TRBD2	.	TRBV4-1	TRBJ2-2	CASSPAGGRPGELFF	TGCGCCAGCAGCCCAGCCGGGGGGAGACCCGGGGAGCTGTTTTTT
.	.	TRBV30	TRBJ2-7	CAVPTDEQYF	TGTGCCGTACCCACGGACGAGCAGTACTTC
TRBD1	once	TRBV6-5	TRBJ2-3	CATQLSRTGLDTQYF	TGTGCCACCCAATTAAGTAGGACAGGCCTAGATACGCAGTATTTT
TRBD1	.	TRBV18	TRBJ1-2	CASSPGRPGTGVGYTF	TGTGCCAGCTCACCCGGTCGACCCGGGACAGGGGTTGGCTACACCTTC
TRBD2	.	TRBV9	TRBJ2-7	CASSEGLAESYEQYF	TGTGCCAGCAGCGAAGGACTAGCGGAATCCTACGAGCAGTACTTC
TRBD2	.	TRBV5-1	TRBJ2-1	CASSGRDFNEQFF	TGCGCCAGTAGCGGGAGGGATTTCAATGAGCAGTTCTTC
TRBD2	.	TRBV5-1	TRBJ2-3	CASSLGLAGGSTDTQYF	TGCGCCAGCAGCTTGGGGCTAGCGGGGGGTAGCACAGATACGCAGTATTTT
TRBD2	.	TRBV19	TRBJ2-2	CASRLAGGPGSGELFF	TGTGCCAGTAGACTAGCGGGGGGGCCCGGGAGCGGGGAGCTGTTTTTT
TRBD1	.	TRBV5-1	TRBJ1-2	CASSLGGTGAYGYTF	TGCGCCAGCAGCTTGGGTGGGACAGGGGCCTATGGCTACACCTTC
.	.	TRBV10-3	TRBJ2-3	CAISGAAGDTQYF	TGTGCCATCAGTGGAGCCGCGGGTGATACGCAGTATTTT
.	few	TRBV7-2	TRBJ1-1	CASSLAPGGAEAFF	TGTGCCAGCAGCTTAGCCCCTGGCGGGGCTGAAGCTTTCTTT
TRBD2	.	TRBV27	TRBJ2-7	CASSWSSGTYEQYF	TGTGCCAGCAGTTGGTCTAGCGGGACCTACGAGCAGTACTTC
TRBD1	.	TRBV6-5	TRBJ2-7	CASSYSDRGTYEQYF	TGTGCCAGCAGTTACTCGGACAGGGGAACCTACGAGCAGTACTTC
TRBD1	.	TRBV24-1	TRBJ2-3	CATSDSPGQAVFTDTQYF	TGTGCCACCAGTGATTCCCCGGGACAGGCAGTCTTCACAGATACGCAGTATTTT